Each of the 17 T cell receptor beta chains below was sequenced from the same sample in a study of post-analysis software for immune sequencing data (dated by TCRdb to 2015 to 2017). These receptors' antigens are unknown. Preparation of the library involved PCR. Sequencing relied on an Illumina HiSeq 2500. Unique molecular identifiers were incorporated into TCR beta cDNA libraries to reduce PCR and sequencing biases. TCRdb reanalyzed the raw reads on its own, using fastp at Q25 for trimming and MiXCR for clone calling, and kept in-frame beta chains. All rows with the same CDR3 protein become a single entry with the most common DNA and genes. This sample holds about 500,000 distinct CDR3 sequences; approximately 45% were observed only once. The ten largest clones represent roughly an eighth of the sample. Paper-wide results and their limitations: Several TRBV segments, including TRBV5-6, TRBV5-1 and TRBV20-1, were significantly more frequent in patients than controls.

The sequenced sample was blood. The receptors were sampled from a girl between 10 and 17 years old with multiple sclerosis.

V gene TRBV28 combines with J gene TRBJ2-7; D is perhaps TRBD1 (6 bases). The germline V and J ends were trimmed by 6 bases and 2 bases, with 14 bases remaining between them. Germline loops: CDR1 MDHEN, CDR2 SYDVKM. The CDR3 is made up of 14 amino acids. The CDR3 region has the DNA TGTGCCAGCAGCACCGGGACAATTCCCTACGAGCAGTACTTC. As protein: CASSTGTIPYEQYF.

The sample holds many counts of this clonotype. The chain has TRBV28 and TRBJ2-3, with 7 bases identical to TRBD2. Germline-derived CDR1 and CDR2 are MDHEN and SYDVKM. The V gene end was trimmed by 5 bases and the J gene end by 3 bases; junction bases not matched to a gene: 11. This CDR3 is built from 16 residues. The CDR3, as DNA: TGTGCCAGCAGTCCGCGGACTAGAGCAGCGACAGATACGCAGTATTTT. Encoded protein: CASSPRTRAATDTQYF.

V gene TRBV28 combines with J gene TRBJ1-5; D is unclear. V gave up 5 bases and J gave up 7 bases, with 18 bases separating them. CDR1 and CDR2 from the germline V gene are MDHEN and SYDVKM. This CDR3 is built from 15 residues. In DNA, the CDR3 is TGTGCCAGCAGTGAGCGGTCCGCCGCCGAGCAGCCCCAGCATTTT. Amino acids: CASSERSAAEQPQHF.

The CDR3 region has the DNA TGTGCCAGCAGTTATGGAGGGGGCGAAGTCGCCGGGGAGCTGTTTTTT. Translated: CASSYGGGEVAGELFF. The chain employs TRBV6-5 and TRBJ2-2; perhaps TRBD1 as D (7 bases). The V gene's germline CDR1 is MNHEY and CDR2 SVGAGI. CDR3 length: 16 residues. Trimming took off 3 bases at V and 6 bases at J, with 17 bases between the two ends.

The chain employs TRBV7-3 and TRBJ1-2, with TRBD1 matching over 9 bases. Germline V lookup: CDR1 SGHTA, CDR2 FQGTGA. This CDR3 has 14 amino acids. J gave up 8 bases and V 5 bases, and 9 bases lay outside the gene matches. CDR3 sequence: CASSPRDRVGGYTF. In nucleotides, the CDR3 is TGTGCCAGCAGCCCCCGGGACAGGGTAGGCGGCTACACCTTC.

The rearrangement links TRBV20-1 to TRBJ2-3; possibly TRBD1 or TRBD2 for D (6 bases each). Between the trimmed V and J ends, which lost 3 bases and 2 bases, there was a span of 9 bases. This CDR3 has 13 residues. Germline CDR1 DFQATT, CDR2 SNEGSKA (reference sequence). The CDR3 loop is CSARGGSTDTQYF. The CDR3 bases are TGCAGTGCTAGGGGGGGCTCCACAGATACGCAGTATTTT.

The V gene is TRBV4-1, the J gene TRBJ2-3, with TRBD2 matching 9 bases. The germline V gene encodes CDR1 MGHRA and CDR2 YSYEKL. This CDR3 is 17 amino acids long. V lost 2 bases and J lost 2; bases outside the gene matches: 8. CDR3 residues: CASSQLAGTTNTDTQYF. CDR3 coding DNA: TGCGCCAGCAGCCAACTAGCGGGAACGACAAACACAGATACGCAGTATTTT.

Written as DNA, the CDR3 is TGTGCCAGCAGTGCTACTGGGGCCAACGTCCTGACTTTC. Residues: CASSATGANVLTF. V and J are TRBV12-3 or TRBV12-4 and TRBJ2-6; D gene uncertain. The CDR3 length is 13 residues. With 5 bases removed from V and 2 bases from J, the gap between germline ends came to 4 bases.

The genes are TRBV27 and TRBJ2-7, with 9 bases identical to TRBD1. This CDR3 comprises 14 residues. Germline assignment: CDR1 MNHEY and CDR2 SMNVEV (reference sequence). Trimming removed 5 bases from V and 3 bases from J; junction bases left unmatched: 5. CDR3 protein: CASSKDRGNYEQYF. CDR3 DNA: TGTGCCAGCAGTAAGGACAGGGGTAACTACGAGCAGTACTTC.

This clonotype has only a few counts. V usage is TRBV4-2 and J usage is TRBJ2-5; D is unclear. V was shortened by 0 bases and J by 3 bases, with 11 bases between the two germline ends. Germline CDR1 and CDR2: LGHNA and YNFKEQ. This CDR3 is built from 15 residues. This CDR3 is CASSQDQNLEETQYF. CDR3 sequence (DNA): TGTGCCAGCAGCCAAGATCAGAACCTCGAAGAGACCCAGTACTTC.

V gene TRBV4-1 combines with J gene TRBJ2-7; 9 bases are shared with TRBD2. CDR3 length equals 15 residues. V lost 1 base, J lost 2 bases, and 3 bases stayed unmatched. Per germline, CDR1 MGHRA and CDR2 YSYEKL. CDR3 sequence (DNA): TGCGCCAGCAGCCAAGGGACTAGCGACCCCTACGAGCAGTACTTC. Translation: CASSQGTSDPYEQYF.

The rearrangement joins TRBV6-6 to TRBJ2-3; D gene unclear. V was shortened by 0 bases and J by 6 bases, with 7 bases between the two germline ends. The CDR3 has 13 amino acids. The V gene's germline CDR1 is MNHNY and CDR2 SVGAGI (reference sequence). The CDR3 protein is CASSYSPPDTQYF. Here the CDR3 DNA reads TGTGCCAGCAGTTACTCCCCCCCCGATACGCAGTATTTT.

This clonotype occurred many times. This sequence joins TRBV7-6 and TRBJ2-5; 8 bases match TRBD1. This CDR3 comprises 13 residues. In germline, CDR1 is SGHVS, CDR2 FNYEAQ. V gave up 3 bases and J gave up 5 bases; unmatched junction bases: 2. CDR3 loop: CASSLDRDETQYF. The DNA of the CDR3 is TGTGCCAGCAGCTTGGACAGGGACGAGACCCAGTACTTC.

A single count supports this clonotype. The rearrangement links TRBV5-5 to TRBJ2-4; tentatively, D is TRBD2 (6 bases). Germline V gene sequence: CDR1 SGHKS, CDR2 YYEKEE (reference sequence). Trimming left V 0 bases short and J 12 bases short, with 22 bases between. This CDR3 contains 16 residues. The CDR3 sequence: CASSLGQRTTSFDQYF. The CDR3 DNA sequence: TGTGCCAGCAGCTTGGGACAGCGGACTACCAGCTTCGATCAGTACTTC.

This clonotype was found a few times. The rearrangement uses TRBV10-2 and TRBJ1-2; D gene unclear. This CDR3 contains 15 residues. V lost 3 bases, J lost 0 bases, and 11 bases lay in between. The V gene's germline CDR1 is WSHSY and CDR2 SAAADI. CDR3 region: CASSDYGRANYGYTF. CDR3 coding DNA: TGCGCCAGCAGTGATTACGGCCGAGCTAACTATGGCTACACCTTC.

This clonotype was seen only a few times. CDR3 amino acids: CSVQGLTSYEQYF. CDR3 in DNA: TGCAGCGTACAGGGCCTGACCTCCTACGAGCAGTACTTC. The chain recombines TRBV29-1 with TRBJ2-7; maybe TRBD1 (6 bases). The CDR3 totals 13 residues. Trimming left V 6 bases short and J 0 bases short, with 12 bases between. Germline V lookup: CDR1 SQVTM, CDR2 ANQGSEA.

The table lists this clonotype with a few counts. In nucleotides, the CDR3 is TGCGCCAGCAGCTCGGACGGGGGCTACGAGCAGTACTTC. As protein: CASSSDGGYEQYF. The rearrangement links TRBV5-1 to TRBJ2-7; a weak D match, TRBD2 (6 bases). The CDR3 is made up of 13 amino acids. CDR1 and CDR2 (germline): SGHRS, YFSETQ. The V gene lost 3 bases and the J gene lost 3 bases, with 10 bases spanning the gap.